This record concerns one TCR beta chain sequence. The CDR3 spans 14 residues. Germline V gene sequence: CDR1 DFQATT, CDR2 SNEGSKA (reference sequence). This entry comes from a study of T cells expressing NK-cell markers. Generation of TCR beta cDNA was performed by 5'RACE template switching incorporating UMIs. For each CDR3 protein, TCRdb gives one entry from its re-call of the 5' RACE reads, without DNA. Recorded here are roughly 390,000 distinct CDR3 sequences; the top ten clones represent around 5.3%. The rearrangement links TRBV20-1 to TRBJ2-3; TCRdb's assignment of TRBD1 cannot be checked, as there is no DNA. This sequence was found in a man aged 18 to 69 in good health. The sequenced material came from blood T cells: a sorted CD56 or NKG2C T cell subset, CD4+ or CD8+ T cells, or bulk PBMC T cells (not recorded which). The CDR3 region is CSAPERGGRDTQYF.